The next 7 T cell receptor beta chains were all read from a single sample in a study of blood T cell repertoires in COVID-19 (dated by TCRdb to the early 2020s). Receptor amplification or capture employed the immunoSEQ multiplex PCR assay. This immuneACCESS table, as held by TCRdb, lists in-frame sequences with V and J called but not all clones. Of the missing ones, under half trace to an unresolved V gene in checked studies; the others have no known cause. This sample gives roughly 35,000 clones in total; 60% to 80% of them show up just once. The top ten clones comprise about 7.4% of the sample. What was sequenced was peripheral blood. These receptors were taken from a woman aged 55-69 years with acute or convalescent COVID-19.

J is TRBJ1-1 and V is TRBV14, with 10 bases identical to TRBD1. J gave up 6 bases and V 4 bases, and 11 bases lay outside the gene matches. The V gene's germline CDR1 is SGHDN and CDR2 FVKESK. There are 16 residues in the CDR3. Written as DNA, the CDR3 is TGTGCCAGCAGCCCGGGACAGGGGAGTTTAGTTTCTGAAGCTTTCTTT. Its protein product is CASSPGQGSLVSEAFF.

The CDR3 DNA reads as TGCAGTGCCAGGGGACAAGAGACCCAGTACTTC. Protein product: CSARGQETQYF. This chain connects TRBV20-1 to TRBJ2-5; a weak D match, TRBD1 (6 bases). With 6 bases removed from V and 2 bases from J, the gap between germline ends came to 7 bases. CDR3 size: 11 residues. Germline lookup yields CDR1 DFQATT and CDR2 SNEGSKA (reference sequence).

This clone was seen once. The CDR3 reads CASSLRTSGGLETQYF. The CDR3 coding sequence is TGCGCCAGCAGCCTGAGGACTAGCGGGGGTTTAGAGACCCAGTACTTC. The J gene is TRBJ2-5, the V gene TRBV5-1, with 13 bases aligning to TRBD2. CDR1 and CDR2 (germline): SGHRS, YFSETQ. This CDR3 spans 16 amino acids. Trimming removed 4 bases from V and 4 bases from J; junction bases left unmatched: 7.

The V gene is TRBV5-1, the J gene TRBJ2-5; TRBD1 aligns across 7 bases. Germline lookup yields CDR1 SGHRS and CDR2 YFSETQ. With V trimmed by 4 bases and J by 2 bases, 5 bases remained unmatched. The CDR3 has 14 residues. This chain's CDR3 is CASSEGQLQETQYF. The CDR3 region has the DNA TGCGCCAGCAGCGAGGGACAGTTGCAAGAGACCCAGTACTTC.

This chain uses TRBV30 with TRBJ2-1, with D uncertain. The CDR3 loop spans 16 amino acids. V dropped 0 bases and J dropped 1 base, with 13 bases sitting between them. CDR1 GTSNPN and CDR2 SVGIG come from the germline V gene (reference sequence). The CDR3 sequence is CAWSVLDSWSYNEQFF. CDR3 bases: TGTGCCTGGAGTGTACTGGATAGCTGGTCCTACAATGAGCAGTTCTTC.

Written as DNA, the CDR3 is TGTGCCAGCAGCTTGGCTCTAGTTGCAGATACGCAGTATTTT. It codes for CASSLALVADTQYF. The chain is built from TRBV7-6 and TRBJ2-3; D gene uncertain. This CDR3 contains 14 residues. Between the trimmed V and J ends, which lost 3 bases and 4 bases, there was a span of 11 bases. The germline CDR1 and CDR2 sequences are SGHVS and FNYEAQ.

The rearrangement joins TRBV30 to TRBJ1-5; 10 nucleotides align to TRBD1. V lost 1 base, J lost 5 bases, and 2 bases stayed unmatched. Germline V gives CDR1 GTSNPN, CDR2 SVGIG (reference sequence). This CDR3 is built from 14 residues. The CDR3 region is CAWSGTGGDQPQHF. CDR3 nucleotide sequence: TGTGCCTGGAGTGGGACAGGGGGTGATCAGCCCCAGCATTTT.